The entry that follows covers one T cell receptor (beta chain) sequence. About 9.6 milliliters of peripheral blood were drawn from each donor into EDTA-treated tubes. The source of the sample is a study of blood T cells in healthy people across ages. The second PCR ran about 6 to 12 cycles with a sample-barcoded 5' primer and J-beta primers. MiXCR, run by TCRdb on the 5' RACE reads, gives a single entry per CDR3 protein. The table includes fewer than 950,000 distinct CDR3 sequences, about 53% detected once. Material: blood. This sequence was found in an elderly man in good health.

CDR3 residues: CSARDPTDNQPQHF. In DNA form, the CDR3 reads TGCAGTGCTAGAGATCCCACAGATAATCAGCCCCAGCATTTT. The chain couples TRBV20-1 to TRBJ1-5; the D is unclear. V gave up 0 bases and J gave up 4 bases, with 10 bases separating them. The CDR3 is 14 residues long. Germline V CDR1 and CDR2: DFQATT, SNEGSKA (reference sequence).